One sample yielded the 5 T cell receptor delta chains listed below, sequenced in a study of gamma-delta T cells after stem cell transplantation. TCRdb fed the RT-PCR reads into CATT to redo clone calling. Among 1,300 to 1,500 delta-chain clones listed, under 15% were seen once. Sequenced sample: gamma-delta T cells. The receptors were sampled from a human donor. It is not recorded whose cells these are; they may come from a transplant donor.

The chain employs TRDV2 and TRDJ1, with TRDD3 identical over 9 bases. With V trimmed by 4 bases and J by 5 bases, 10 bases remained unmatched. Germline V gives CDR1 GEAIGNYY, CDR2 EKD. CDR3 size: 15 residues. The CDR3, as DNA: TGTGCCTGTGAATATCTGGGGGATCAGAAAGATAAACTCATCTTT. Translating it yields CACEYLGDQKDKLIF.

This clone was counted a few times. The chain couples TRDV2 to TRDJ1, with D perhaps matching TRDD3 (6 bases). Trimming took off 4 bases at V and 10 bases at J, with 33 bases between the two ends. The germline CDR1 and CDR2 sequences are GEAIGNYY and EKD. CDR3 length: 18 residues. CDR3 sequence reads: CACEALEVGAGAVYGLIF. The CDR3 DNA follows: TGTGCCTGTGAGGCCTTGGAGGTGGGGGCCGGCGCGGTATATGGACTCATCTTT.

In this sample, this clone is large. The chain has TRDV2 and TRDJ1; 9 nucleotides match TRDD3. This CDR3 region has 15 residues. Germline V lookup: CDR1 GEAIGNYY, CDR2 EKD. V shed 3 bases, J shed 0 bases, and the junction held 4 bases outside the gene matches. CDR3 bases: TGTGCCTGTGACCCCTGGGGGATCAACACCGATAAACTCATCTTT. This codes for CACDPWGINTDKLIF.

This clone came up a few times. TCRdb pairs this DNA with a much larger clone's protein that differs at residue 17, likely a read error; the protein shown was translated from the DNA. This chain uses TRDV1 with TRDJ1, with D possibly being TRDD2 (9 bases). Looked up from germline, CDR1 is TSWWSYY and CDR2 is QGS. The ends were cut back, 4 bases at V and 0 bases at J, with 42 bases in the middle. This CDR3 has 25 residues. The CDR3 DNA reads as TGTGCTCTTGGGGCCCACCTTCCTACGGCGAAAATATTACTGGGGGCCGGGGCAGACACCGATAAACTCATCTTT. Its translation: CALGAHLPTAKILLGAGADTDKLIF.

Of note for this clone: The protein held in TCRdb is that of a much larger clone and does not match this DNA's translation at residue 12, likely because of a read error; the protein shown is translated from the DNA. The chain joins TRDV2 to TRDJ3; 10 bases line up with TRDD3. In germline, CDR1 is GEAIGNYY, CDR2 EKD. This CDR3 spans 18 amino acids. The CDR3 bases are TGTGCCTGTGATCTTCTGGGGGATAACTCCTGGAACACCCGACAGATGTTTTTC. As protein: CACDLLGDNSWNTRQMFF.